This T cell receptor beta chain was identified during a study of identical twins. Each cDNA held unique molecular identifiers, and template switching gave it a universal primer site. TCRdb independently ran MiXCR on the 5' RACE reads; one entry per CDR3 protein. The profile covers some 500,000 distinct CDR3 sequences, with roughly an eighth appearing a single time and approximately 0.98% taken by the ten largest. Trimming shortened V by 5 bases and J by 1 base, and 11 bases separated the two germline ends. Per germline, CDR1 SNHLY and CDR2 FYNNEI. This CDR3 is 15 amino acids long. General observations from the study: Twin-shared out-of-frame alpha sequences were enriched for low generation probability. Conclusions came from cross-sectional statistical analysis, not from following the same donors. Beta out-of-frame sequences showed weaker excess twin sharing.

Comments on this clonotype: The antigen remains unidentified.

In addition, the sample was reused for a study of yellow fever vaccine responses in identical twins.

Specimen: CD4+ T cells sorted from blood. The gene calls are TRBV2 and TRBJ2-2, with D perhaps TRBD1 (5 bases). The receptor's source is a woman under 30 in good health. The CDR3 DNA sequence: TGTGCCAGCAGTTACGACAGACAGAACACCGGGGAGCTGTTTTTT. Amino acids: CASSYDRQNTGELFF.